This T cell receptor (beta chain) originates from a study of blood T cell repertoires in COVID-19. The wider study: The United States, Italy and Spain provided the acute and convalescent COVID-19 samples.

The CDR3 extends over 13 amino acids. Trimming pared 5 bases from V and 0 bases from J, leaving 8 bases between. Clones were sequenced by immunoSEQ multiplex PCR, and TCRdb holds only the in-frame ones, with some missing. The sample carries almost 250,000 clones, roughly 85% recorded once. Everyone who took part was roughly 18 to 89 years old, and they came from about 23 US areas. The chain combines TRBV5-3 with TRBJ1-1; a weak D match, TRBD1 (5 bases). TRBV5-3 is an open reading frame, and its role is uncertain. The sample comprised PBMCs or T cells enriched from blood (not recorded which). The receptor was isolated from a woman aged 45-65 years with acute COVID-19. The CDR3 protein is CARRGPLNTEAFF. As DNA, the CDR3 is TGTGCCAGAAGGGGGCCACTGAACACTGAAGCTTTCTTT.